This entry is about one T cell receptor beta chain. The CDR3 has 18 amino acids. Germline lookup yields CDR1 SGHRS and CDR2 YFSETQ. V was clipped by 5 bases and J by 1 base; unmatched bases: 8. These data originate in a study of blood T cell repertoires in COVID-19. Study-wide context: From the United States, Italy and Spain came samples of acute and convalescent COVID-19.

Measured with immunoSEQ multiplex PCR; TCRdb has only the in-frame clones, and not every one. This table has 250,000 to 300,000 clones, around 90% appearing once. Sequencing was performed on peripheral blood. The rearrangement links TRBV5-1 to TRBJ2-6; 11 bases map to TRBD1. This clonotype was obtained from a woman aged 55-70 years with COVID-19, enrolled during active disease. The CDR3 region has the DNA TGCGCCAGCAGATCAAGGACAGGGGGCAGTTCTGGGGCCAACGTCCTGACTTTC. Residues: CASRSRTGGSSGANVLTF.